Below, 20 T cell receptor beta chains from the same sample are listed, as sequenced in a study of cytomegalovirus exposure and HLA in healthy donors. This PCR relied on a set of 60 Vbeta primers and 13 Jbeta primers. Sequencing was performed with immunoSEQ multiplex PCR; in TCRdb, only in-frame clones are kept and a portion is missing. The table records roughly 110,000 clones, about 68% of them present only once. Sequenced: PBMCs. Receptor source: a woman aged 40 to 55 in good health and CMV-seropositive.

CDR3 sequence reads: CASSLESGWTGELFF. The CDR3 DNA reads TGTGCCAGCAGCTTGGAGTCAGGGTGGACCGGGGAGCTGTTTTTT. The V and J genes are TRBV5-6 and TRBJ2-2; D possibly corresponds to TRBD1 (5 bases). Germline-derived CDR1 and CDR2 are SGHDT and YYEEEE. The CDR3 spans 15 residues. V gave up 0 bases and J gave up 5 bases, with 11 bases separating them.

The chain employs TRBV13 and TRBJ2-7; the match to TRBD2 covers 13 bases. The length of the CDR3 is 19 residues. V lost 5 bases, J lost 0 bases, and 13 bases stayed unmatched. Germline CDR1 is PRHDT and CDR2 is FYEKMQ (reference sequence). The CDR3: CASSRRTGTSGILSYEQYF. CDR3 sequence (DNA): TGTGCCAGCAGCCGACGTACCGGGACTAGCGGGATCCTCTCCTACGAGCAGTACTTC.

The CDR3 reads CASSLAQGYGYTF. The CDR3 DNA reads as TGTGCCAGCAGCTTAGCACAGGGCTATGGCTACACCTTC. The J gene is TRBJ1-2, the V gene TRBV7-9; a weak D match, TRBD1 (6 bases). CDR1 SEHNR and CDR2 FQNEAQ come from the germline V gene (reference sequence). CDR3 length: 13 amino acids. V dropped 0 bases and J dropped 4 bases, with 6 bases sitting between them.

This clone has only one observation. The chain links TRBV6-5 to TRBJ2-1; a weak D match, TRBD2 (7 bases). Trimming left V 3 bases short and J 5 bases short, with 17 bases between. Germline lookup yields CDR1 MNHEY and CDR2 SVGAGI. This CDR3 spans 16 amino acids. CDR3 DNA sequence: TGTGCCAGCAGTTATCTGGCGGGGGCGAGTCACAATGAGCAGTTCTTC. Translating it yields CASSYLAGASHNEQFF.

This clone was observed once. This rearrangement joins TRBV9 to TRBJ2-5, with TRBD1 matching 8 bases. CDR3 length equals 16 residues. J gave up 5 bases and V 0 bases, and 9 bases lay outside the gene matches. Germline assignment: CDR1 SGDLS and CDR2 YYNGEE. For the CDR3, the DNA is TGTGCCAGCAGCGTAGATGTGACAGGGGTTTCTGAGACCCAGTACTTC. Protein: CASSVDVTGVSETQYF.

The rearrangement joins TRBV6-6 to TRBJ1-6; 10 positions match TRBD1. The CDR3 has 15 amino acids. Germline values: CDR1 MNHNY, CDR2 SVGAGI (reference sequence). The V segment lost 4 bases and the J segment 7 bases; nucleotides outside the gene matches: 4. The DNA of the CDR3 is TGTGCCAGCAGTTCGGGACAGGGGAGGAATTCACCCCTCCACTTT. Encoded protein: CASSSGQGRNSPLHF.

This chain uses TRBV5-1 with TRBJ2-1; 9 bases are a match to TRBD1. Per the germline V gene, CDR1 is SGHRS and CDR2 is YFSETQ. The ends lost 5 bases at V and 2 bases at J; junction bases unmatched: 5. This CDR3 is 15 amino acids long. The CDR3 nucleotides read TGCGCCAGCAGTTATGACAGGGGGGCCTACAATGAGCAGTTCTTC. Translating it yields CASSYDRGAYNEQFF.

This chain connects TRBV7-6 to TRBJ1-2, with D hard to call. The CDR3 contains 12 residues. V shed 5 bases and J shed 9 bases, with 13 bases lying between them. Germline CDR1 reads SGHVS; CDR2 reads FNYEAQ. In DNA, the CDR3 is TGTGCCAGCAGCCGTGGAGACTCACGCTACACCTTC. Residues: CASSRGDSRYTF.

This chain uses TRBV2 with TRBJ2-1; D might be TRBD1 (6 bases). CDR3 length equals 15 residues. CDR1 is SNHLY, CDR2 FYNNEI, per germline. Trimming took 3 bases from V and 1 from J, leaving 10 bases between them. The CDR3 nucleotides are TGTGCCAGCAGTGACGACCAGGGGTCCTACAATGAGCAGTTCTTC. Encoded protein: CASSDDQGSYNEQFF.

This clone was seen once. Within the sample, other DNA sequences also encode this same CDR3. This chain joins TRBV29-1 and TRBJ1-2; the match to TRBD1 covers 8 bases. The J segment lost 2 bases and the V segment lost 1 base, leaving 3 bases of the junction unmatched. Germline CDR1 is SQVTM and CDR2 is ANQGSEA. This CDR3 has 14 amino acids. The CDR3 DNA sequence: TGCAGCGTTGAAGCAGGGGGCAGGAACTATGGCTACACCTTC. As protein: CSVEAGGRNYGYTF. Together with reference TRBV29-1 and TRBJ1-2, the CDR3 gives the full variable domain: SAVISQKPSRDICQRGTSLTIQCQVDSQVTMMFWYRQQPGQSLTLIATANQGSEATYESGFVIDKFPISRPNLTFSTLTVSNMSPEDSSIYLCSVEAGGRNYGYTFGSGTRLTVV.

The rearrangement links TRBV12-5 to TRBJ1-5; TRBD1 might be the D (5 bases). Deletions cut 1 base from V and 0 bases from J, with 16 bases between. The CDR3 covers 18 residues. Germline lookup yields CDR1 LGHNT and CDR2 FRNRAP. CDR3 region: CASGLAVLGGYSNQPQHF. The CDR3 nucleotides read TGTGCTAGTGGTTTGGCCGTCCTCGGGGGATATAGCAATCAGCCCCAGCATTTT.

This rearrangement joins TRBV2 to TRBJ1-6; the D gene is possibly TRBD1 (6 bases). The CDR3 is made up of 15 amino acids. The V and J ends lost 4 bases and 5 bases respectively, with 12 bases between them. In germline, CDR1 is SNHLY, CDR2 FYNNEI. The CDR3: CASSAQGSDNSPLHF. The CDR3 nucleotides read TGTGCCAGCAGTGCGCAGGGGAGCGATAATTCACCCCTCCACTTT.

The chain links TRBV15 to TRBJ1-4; TRBD1 might be the D (6 bases). The CDR3 spans 18 residues. The germline V and J ends were trimmed by 5 bases and 5 bases, with 24 bases remaining between them. From germline, CDR1 is LNHNV and CDR2 YYDKDF (reference sequence). The CDR3 loop reads CATSGMGAAGGSNEKLFF. In DNA form, the CDR3 reads TGTGCCACCAGCGGCATGGGGGCAGCGGGGGGTTCAAATGAAAAACTGTTTTTT.

The chain uses TRBV7-9 and TRBJ2-3; 8 nucleotides match TRBD2. With V trimmed by 3 bases and J by 6 bases, 5 bases remained unmatched. The germline CDR1 and CDR2 sequences are SEHNR and FQNEAQ (reference sequence). The CDR3 runs 14 residues. CDR3 in amino acids: CASSLRAGDDTQYF. The CDR3 coding sequence is TGTGCCAGCAGCTTGAGAGCGGGAGACGATACGCAGTATTTT.

This chain links TRBV2 with TRBJ2-5; 9 nucleotides align to TRBD1. Germline V lookup: CDR1 SNHLY, CDR2 FYNNEI. This CDR3 spans 13 amino acids. V gave up 6 bases and J gave up 5 bases; unmatched junction bases: 4. CDR3 DNA: TGTGCCAGCAGGGGGACAGGGTCCGAGACCCAGTACTTC. It is translated as CASRGTGSETQYF.

Worth noting for this clone: The junction shows a germline mismatch at one end, possibly a read error. The V and J genes are TRBV7-7 and TRBJ2-2; 10 bases are shared with TRBD2. Looked up from germline, CDR1 is SSHAT and CDR2 is FNYEAQ (reference sequence). This CDR3 has 16 amino acids. The CDR3 nucleotides read TGTGCTAGCAGCTTAGATGTAGCGGGGGGCGCCGGGGAGCTGTTTTTT. Translation: CASSLDVAGGAGELFF. The full variable domain, completed using reference TRBV7-7 and TRBJ2-2, is GAGVSQSPRYKVTKRGQDVTLRCDPISSHATLYWYQQALGQGPEFLTYFNYEAQPDKSGLPSDRFSAERPEGSISTLTIQRTEQRDSAMYRCASSLDVAGGAGELFFGEGSRLTVL.

The chain combines TRBV19 with TRBJ1-1; no clear D gene. Germline V gives CDR1 LNHDA, CDR2 SQIVND (reference sequence). V lost 10 bases and J 8 bases, leaving 26 bases between the germline ends. This CDR3 spans 15 amino acids. CDR3 bases: TGTGCCACGACCTATATCGGTGCGGGATTGGGGGAAGCTTTCTTT. Translation: CATTYIGAGLGEAFF.

This chain uses TRBV11-3 with TRBJ2-7; a weak D match, TRBD1 (6 bases). Germline CDR1 and CDR2: SGHNT and YENEEA. V lost 2 bases, J lost 4 bases, and 12 bases lay in between. This CDR3 has 14 amino acids. The CDR3 nucleotides are TGTGCCAGCAGCTTAACAGGGACCGTTTACGAGCAGTACTTC. Its protein is CASSLTGTVYEQYF. Looking up the rest from reference TRBV11-3 and TRBJ2-7 gives the full variable domain: EAGVVQSPRYKIIEKKQPVAFWCNPISGHNTLYWYLQNLGQGPELLIRYENEEAVDDSQLPKDRFSAERLKGVDSTLKIQPAELGDSAVYLCASSLTGTVYEQYFGPGTRLTVT.

This chain joins TRBV21-1 and TRBJ1-2; the table gives TRBD1 as D, unverified against the DNA. TRBV21-1 is classified as a pseudogene. The CDR3 covers 17 residues. The CDR3 DNA reads TGTGCCAGCAGCGCCAACAGGGGTAATGTAGTAAGCTATGGCTACACCTTC. Its protein product is CASSANRGNVVSYGYTF.

The V and J genes are TRBV27 and TRBJ1-5; D is uncertain. Germline V gene sequence: CDR1 MNHEY, CDR2 SMNVEV (reference sequence). The CDR3 runs to 17 residues. Trimming pared 0 bases from V and 4 bases from J, leaving 16 bases between. CDR3 sequence reads: CASSLSMTGSQNQPQHF. The CDR3, as DNA: TGTGCCAGCAGTTTATCGATGACGGGGAGTCAAAATCAGCCCCAGCATTTT.